This T cell receptor beta chain appears in the sequencing data of a study of CD8+ T cells in alopecia areata. Across the study: Patients remained on tofacitinib for 6 to 18 months and then went 6 months without it.

With 2 bases clipped from V and 8 bases from J, the junction kept 8 bases outside the gene matches. From germline, CDR1 is SQVTM and CDR2 ANQGSEA. The CDR3 has 13 amino acids. Points on this clone: The antigen remains unidentified.

Treatment here: oral pan-JAK inhibitor, 5-10 mg twice daily. Collection of lesional scalp punch biopsies and peripheral blood was performed in alopecia areata patients. cDNA serving as the sequencing template came from extracted, reverse transcribed RNA. Clones were read by immunoSEQ multiplex PCR, and TCRdb kept only the in-frame ones, dropping some. Of approximately 210,000 clones in the sample, roughly 60% are singletons; the top ten hold approximately 0.93%. Findings of the study overall: Alopecia totalis/universalis scalp especially showed more expanded CD8+ clones than normal scalp.

This specimen consisted of CD4+ T cells sorted from blood, obtained at week 24, from a patient treated with tofacitinib. This sequence originates from a human donor with alopecia areata. The rearrangement joins TRBV29-1 to TRBJ1-2; TRBD1 agrees at 7 bases. The CDR3 nucleotides read TGCAGCGTTGAACCAGGGCGCAGGGGGGGCTACACCTTC. It yields the protein CSVEPGRRGGYTF.